This note documents a single T cell receptor (beta chain) sequence. Its antigen remains unidentified. These data come from a study of a mutant IDH1 vaccine in newly diagnosed glioma. CDR1 and CDR2 from the germline V gene are SNHLY and FYNNEI. Trimming stripped 6 bases from V and 0 bases from J, with 17 bases between. The CDR3 extends over 17 amino acids. The time point was: week 5, during vaccination. It was 300 ug of mutant IDH1 20-mer peptide that made up each vaccine dose, given with topical imiquimod. Only in-frame clones appear in the TCRdb table, and some are missing; sequencing was by immunoSEQ multiplex PCR. The sample records roughly 62,000 clones, roughly four fifths being singletons.

This TCR was recovered from a woman aged 45-65 years with glioma. The source material was PBMCs, sampled from a glioma patient whose treatment included an IDH1 peptide vaccine. The V and J genes are TRBV2 and TRBJ1-4, with D tentatively TRBD1 (5 bases). CDR3 sequence (DNA): TGTGCCAGCAGCGTAGGAGGACACATCACAACTAATGAAAAACTGTTTTTT. Residues: CASSVGGHITTNEKLFF.